A selection of T cell receptor beta chains follows, all from one sample in a study of OX40 agonist ivuxolimab in advanced cancers. Method: immunoSEQ multiplex PCR; TCRdb's copy keeps in-frame clones and lacks some. This table holds some 37,000 clones, 88% found once. Material: CD4+ or CD8+ T cells sorted from blood, obtained in a trial of the OX40 agonist ivuxolimab. The receptors shown here come from an adult with an advanced solid tumor such as melanoma, head and neck, liver or kidney cancer. The CDR3 runs from the conserved cysteine through the conserved F or W. A D gene is named only where the DNA matches it firmly. Where a row states a size, it is once, few, many or the class of an expanded clone; other rows omit it.

cdr3_aa: CASSFGSGRYEQYF
cdr3_nt: TGTGCCAGCAGTTTCGGTAGCGGGAGGTACGAGCAGTACTTC
j_call: TRBJ2-7
d_call: TRBD2
clone_size: -
v_call: TRBV27

cdr3_aa: CASRGQGENTGELFF
cdr3_nt: TGTGCCAGTAGGGGACAGGGAGAGAACACCGGGGAGCTGTTTTTT
j_call: TRBJ2-2
d_call: TRBD1
clone_size: -
v_call: TRBV19

cdr3_aa: CASSLAQVLGTGELFF
cdr3_nt: TGTGCCAGCAGCTTAGCCCAAGTTCTTGGAACCGGGGAGCTGTTTTTT
j_call: TRBJ2-2
d_call: -
clone_size: -
v_call: TRBV7-9

cdr3_aa: CASSPSTGAGEKLFF
cdr3_nt: TGTGCCAGCAGCCCGTCGACAGGGGCGGGTGAAAAACTGTTTTTT
j_call: TRBJ1-4
d_call: TRBD1
clone_size: -
v_call: TRBV9

cdr3_aa: CASSINSATDYGYTF
cdr3_nt: TGTGCCAGTAGTATTAATTCAGCCACCGACTATGGCTACACCTTC
j_call: TRBJ1-2
d_call: -
clone_size: -
v_call: TRBV19

cdr3_aa: CASSLTGTGHQETQYF
cdr3_nt: TGTGCCAGCAGCTTAACCGGGACAGGGCACCAAGAGACCCAGTACTTC
j_call: TRBJ2-5
d_call: TRBD1
clone_size: -
v_call: TRBV28

cdr3_aa: CASSLPVDRVSYEQYF
cdr3_nt: TGTGCCAGCAGCCTTCCCGTCGACAGGGTCTCCTACGAGCAGTACTTC
j_call: TRBJ2-7
d_call: TRBD1
clone_size: -
v_call: TRBV7-2

cdr3_aa: CASSLGTGGYEQYF
cdr3_nt: TGTGCCAGCAGCTTGGGGACAGGGGGCTACGAGCAGTACTTC
j_call: TRBJ2-7
d_call: TRBD1
clone_size: -
v_call: TRBV5-6

cdr3_aa: CATSISPAFYEQYF
cdr3_nt: TGTGCCACCAGCATTTCGCCGGCTTTCTACGAGCAGTACTTC
j_call: TRBJ2-7
d_call: -
clone_size: -
v_call: TRBV15

cdr3_aa: CASSTGWGEGYEQYF
cdr3_nt: TGTGCCAGCAGTACGGGATGGGGGGAGGGCTACGAGCAGTACTTC
j_call: TRBJ2-7
d_call: TRBD2
clone_size: once
v_call: TRBV6-5